These 8 T cell receptor beta chains share one sample of origin, sequenced in a study of T-cell memory formation after mild COVID-19. TCRdb re-called the 5' RACE reads with MiXCR, one entry per CDR3 protein. The sample has 550,000 to 600,000 distinct CDR3 sequences; approximately 15% are singletons. The sample comprised PBMCs or a T cell subset sorted from them (not recorded which). The source is an adult woman who had mild COVID-19 (a few samples of this study predate the infection). Cell type and time point are not known.

This clonotype was found a few times. J is TRBJ2-1 and V is TRBV5-1; the match to TRBD2 covers 7 bases. The CDR3 is made up of 15 amino acids. In germline, CDR1 is SGHRS, CDR2 YFSETQ. After removal of 4 bases from V and 4 bases from J, the junction contained 8 bases not matched to a gene. CDR3 bases: TGCGCCAGCAGCACCAGGGCGGGAGAATACAATGAGCAGTTCTTC. Translating gives CASSTRAGEYNEQFF.

This clonotype was seen a handful of times. The V and J genes are TRBV12-3 or TRBV12-4 and TRBJ1-3, with D tentatively TRBD1 (6 bases). The CDR3 runs to 12 residues. V was clipped by 6 bases and J by 9 bases, with 12 bases between them. The chain's CDR3 is CASRPARGTIYF. In nucleotides, the CDR3 is TGTGCCAGCAGACCTGCCAGGGGCACCATATATTTT.

This clonotype was detected only a few times. The chain has TRBV10-3 and TRBJ1-2; D gene unclear. Germline lookup yields CDR1 ENHRY and CDR2 SYGVKD. The V end lost 2 bases, the J end lost 5 bases, and 18 bases lay between the germline ends. The CDR3 length is 16 residues. The CDR3: CAISEVGAVDVYGYTF. The CDR3 region has the DNA TGTGCCATCAGTGAGGTCGGTGCCGTTGACGTTTATGGCTACACCTTC.

The chain uses TRBV9 and TRBJ2-1; TRBD1 might be the D (6 bases). The CDR3 is made up of 15 amino acids. V lost 3 bases to trimming and J lost 4 bases, with 14 bases between them. Germline CDR1 reads SGDLS; CDR2 reads YYNGEE. The CDR3 is CASSERMTGYNEQFF. The CDR3 DNA sequence: TGTGCCAGCAGCGAGAGGATGACAGGATACAATGAGCAGTTCTTC.

The genes are TRBV24-1 and TRBJ2-2, with a possible D match to TRBD2 (5 bases). Germline V CDR1 and CDR2: KGHDR, SFDVKD. The CDR3 covers 14 residues. V gave up 0 bases and J gave up 5 bases, with 6 bases separating them. The CDR3 nucleotides read TGTGCCACCAGTGATTTGTGGGAGACCGGGGAGCTGTTTTTT. This codes for CATSDLWETGELFF.

The gene calls are TRBV12-3 or TRBV12-4 and TRBJ2-1, with TRBD2 matching over 8 bases. The CDR3 spans 15 residues. V shed 1 base and J 6 bases; nucleotides not matched to a gene: 5. CDR3 in DNA: TGTGCCAGCAGTTTAGGGTCTAGCGGGCCCAATGAGCAGTTCTTC. Protein sequence: CASSLGSSGPNEQFF.

This chain connects TRBV12-3 or TRBV12-4 to TRBJ2-2; D remains unclear. Trimming removed 0 bases from V and 1 base from J, with 6 bases in between. The CDR3 has 15 amino acids. CDR3 region: CASSLAHRNTGELFF. CDR3 bases: TGTGCCAGCAGTTTAGCGCATCGGAACACCGGGGAGCTGTTTTTT.

The rearrangement joins TRBV9 to TRBJ2-3, with TRBD1 identical over 8 bases. The germline gives CDR1 SGDLS, CDR2 YYNGEE. CDR3 size: 16 residues. Trimming removed 4 bases from V and 3 bases from J; junction bases left unmatched: 10. The CDR3: CASSKRTGRGTDTQYF. CDR3 sequence (DNA): TGTGCCAGCAGCAAACGGACAGGGCGGGGTACAGATACGCAGTATTTT.